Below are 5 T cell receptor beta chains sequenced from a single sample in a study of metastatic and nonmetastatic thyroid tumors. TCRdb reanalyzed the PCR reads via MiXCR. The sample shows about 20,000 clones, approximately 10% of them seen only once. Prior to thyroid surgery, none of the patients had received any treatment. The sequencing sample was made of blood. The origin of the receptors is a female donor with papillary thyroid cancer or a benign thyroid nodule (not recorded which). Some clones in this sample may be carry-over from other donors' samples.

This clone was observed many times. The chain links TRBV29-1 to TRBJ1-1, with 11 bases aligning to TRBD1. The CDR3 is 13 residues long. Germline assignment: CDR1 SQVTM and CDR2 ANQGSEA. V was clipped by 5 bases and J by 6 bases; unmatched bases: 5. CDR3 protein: CSVRTGGAAEAFF. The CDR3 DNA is TGCAGCGTTAGGACAGGGGGCGCGGCTGAAGCTTTCTTT.

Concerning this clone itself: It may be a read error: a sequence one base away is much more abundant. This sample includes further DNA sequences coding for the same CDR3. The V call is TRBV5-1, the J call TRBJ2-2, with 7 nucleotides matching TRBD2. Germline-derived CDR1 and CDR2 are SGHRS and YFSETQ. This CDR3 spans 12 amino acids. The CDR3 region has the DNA TGTGCCAGCGGGACGGATTCCGGGGAGCTGTTTTTT. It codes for CASGTDSGELFF.

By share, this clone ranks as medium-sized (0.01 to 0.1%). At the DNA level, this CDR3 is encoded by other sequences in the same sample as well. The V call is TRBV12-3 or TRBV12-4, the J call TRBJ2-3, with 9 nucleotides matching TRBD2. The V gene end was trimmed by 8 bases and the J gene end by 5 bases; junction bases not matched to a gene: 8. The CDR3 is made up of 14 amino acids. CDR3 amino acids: CASSRGLARDTQYF. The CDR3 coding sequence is TGTGCCAGCTCCCGGGGACTAGCTAGAGATACGCAGTATTTT.

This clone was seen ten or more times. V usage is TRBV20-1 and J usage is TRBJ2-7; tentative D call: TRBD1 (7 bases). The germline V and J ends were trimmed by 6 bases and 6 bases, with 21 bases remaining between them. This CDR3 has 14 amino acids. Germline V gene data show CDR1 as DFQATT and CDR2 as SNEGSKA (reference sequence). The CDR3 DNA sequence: TGCAGTGCAAACCGACAGGGCGCGGGGACCGAGCAGTACTTC. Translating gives CSANRQGAGTEQYF.

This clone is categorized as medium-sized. CDR3 region: CASSPSNSGLSYEQYF. The CDR3 nucleotides are TGTGCCAGCAGTCCATCGAATTCGGGCCTTTCCTACGAGCAGTACTTC. The chain is built from TRBV27 and TRBJ2-7; D gene unclear. Trimming took off 5 bases at V and 1 base at J, with 18 bases between the two ends. CDR3 length: 16 residues. Germline loops: CDR1 MNHEY, CDR2 SMNVEV (reference sequence).